Sequencing of this T cell receptor beta chain was carried out in a study of early T cells in non-severe SARS-CoV-2 infection. TCRdb re-derived calls from the 5' RACE reads in MiXCR, one entry per CDR3 protein. Here the sample spans about 45,000 distinct CDR3 sequences, 11% being singletons. CDR1 is MDHEN and CDR2 is SYDVKM in the germline V gene. This CDR3 has 16 residues. V lost 1 base and J 8 bases, leaving 18 bases between the germline ends. This clonotype was detected ten times or more. The sequence was collected from an adult who was a healthcare worker with PCR-confirmed SARS-CoV-2 infection or an uninfected control (not recorded which). Sequencing was performed on whole blood. The rearrangement joins TRBV28 to TRBJ2-1, with a possible D match to TRBD2 (7 bases). CDR3 region: CASSLLTAGRGYEQFF. In DNA, the CDR3 is TGTGCCAGCAGTTTATTAACGGCAGGGAGGGGGTATGAGCAGTTCTTC.